The 9 T cell receptor beta chains reported below all come from one sample, sequenced in a study of blood T cell repertoires in COVID-19. Assay: immunoSEQ multiplex PCR; the TCRdb copy retains only in-frame clones and omits some. The table shows about 81,000 clones, with about 88% occurring only once. Sample: peripheral blood. The receptors were gathered from a woman over 75 with active COVID-19.

V and J are TRBV5-4 and TRBJ2-7, with TRBD1 matching 8 bases. J lost 3 bases, V lost 4 bases, and 21 bases had no gene match. Germline V gene lookup returns CDR1 SGHNT and CDR2 YYREEE (reference sequence). The CDR3 runs to 19 residues. The CDR3 region has the DNA TGTGCCAGCAGCATTGCCATCCCCCAACCGGGACAGGCCCTCTACGAGCAGTACTTC. Translating it yields CASSIAIPQPGQALYEQYF.

The V gene is TRBV7-3, the J gene TRBJ2-1; 7 nucleotides match TRBD1. The CDR3 runs 13 residues. From germline, CDR1 is SGHTA and CDR2 FQGTGA. The V segment lost 5 bases and the J segment 9 bases; nucleotides outside the gene matches: 7. The CDR3 DNA sequence: TGTGCCAGCAGCCATTCAGGGGGAAGTGAGCAGTTCTTC. Translating gives CASSHSGGSEQFF. The entire variable domain, with the rest obtained from reference TRBV7-3 and TRBJ2-1, is as follows: GAGVSQTPSNKVTEKGKYVELRCDPISGHTALYWYRQSLGQGPEFLIYFQGTGAADDSGLPNDRFFAVRPEGSVSTLKIQRTERGDSAVYLCASSHSGGSEQFFGPGTRLTVL.

A few counts support this clone. The junction differs from germline at one of its ends, possibly a read error. The chain couples TRBV5-4 to TRBJ1-2; no clear D. Looked up from germline, CDR1 is SGHNT and CDR2 is YYREEE (reference sequence). The CDR3 spans 15 residues. The CDR3 DNA sequence: TGTGCCAGCAGGTTGGGCCGCGCCGAGAACTATGGCTACACCTTC. It translates to CASRLGRAENYGYTF.

The chain joins TRBV3-1 (or the pseudogene TRBV3-2) to TRBJ1-5; tentatively, D is TRBD1 (5 bases). Germline assignment: CDR1 LGHDT and CDR2 YNNKEL (reference sequence). CDR3 length equals 16 residues. V lost 8 bases and J lost 2, with 19 bases in between. In DNA, the CDR3 is TGTGCCAGCTCCCTTTCGGGGGAATTTGGCAATCAGCCCCAGCATTTT. Amino acids: CASSLSGEFGNQPQHF.

This clone was observed a single time. This rearrangement joins TRBV28 to TRBJ2-7, with 9 bases that match TRBD1. Germline V lookup: CDR1 MDHEN, CDR2 SYDVKM. V shed 7 bases and J 1 base; nucleotides not matched to a gene: 2. The CDR3 extends over 13 amino acids. The CDR3 is CASKTGGSYEQYF. The CDR3 DNA reads as TGTGCCAGCAAGACAGGGGGATCCTACGAGCAGTACTTC.

J is TRBJ2-3 and V is TRBV6-5; TRBD2 matches 8 bases. Trimming took 0 bases from V and 5 from J; bases not matched to a gene: 7. In germline, CDR1 is MNHEY, CDR2 SVGAGI. The CDR3 loop spans 16 amino acids. The CDR3 sequence: CASSYSRAGVGDTQYF. In DNA, the CDR3 is TGTGCCAGCAGTTACTCTCGAGCGGGAGTAGGAGATACGCAGTATTTT.

The chain has TRBV18 and TRBJ1-1, with 7 bases matching TRBD1. CDR3 length: 14 amino acids. The germline V gene has CDR1 KGHSH and CDR2 LQKENI. The J segment lost 1 base and the V segment lost 6 bases, leaving 5 bases of the junction unmatched. The DNA for the CDR3 is TGTGCCAGCTCCCTCGGGACAGCGAACACTGAAGCTTTCTTT. It codes for CASSLGTANTEAFF. Filled out from reference TRBV18 and TRBJ1-1, the complete variable domain reads NAGVMQNPRHLVRRRGQEARLRCSPMKGHSHVYWYRQLPEEGLKFMVYLQKENIIDESGMPKERFSAEFPKEGPSILRIQQVVRGDSAAYFCASSLGTANTEAFFGQGTRLTVV.

The genes are TRBV30 and TRBJ2-3; 10 positions agree with TRBD2. The V gene end was trimmed by 5 bases and the J gene end by 5 bases; junction bases not matched to a gene: 4. This CDR3 is 13 amino acids long. Germline V CDR1 and CDR2: GTSNPN, SVGIG (reference sequence). CDR3: CAWGLAGVDTQYF. In DNA, the CDR3 is TGTGCCTGGGGTCTAGCGGGAGTAGATACGCAGTATTTT.

This chain connects TRBV6-2 or TRBV6-3 to TRBJ2-1; tentative D call: TRBD2 (6 bases). Germline CDR1 MNHEY, CDR2 SVGEGT. The CDR3 spans 17 residues. Trimming stripped 5 bases from V and 5 bases from J, with 22 bases between. CDR3 nucleotides: TGTGCCAGCAGTCCCACTAGCACCCCGTCTGATGACAATGAGCAGTTCTTC. This encodes CASSPTSTPSDDNEQFF.